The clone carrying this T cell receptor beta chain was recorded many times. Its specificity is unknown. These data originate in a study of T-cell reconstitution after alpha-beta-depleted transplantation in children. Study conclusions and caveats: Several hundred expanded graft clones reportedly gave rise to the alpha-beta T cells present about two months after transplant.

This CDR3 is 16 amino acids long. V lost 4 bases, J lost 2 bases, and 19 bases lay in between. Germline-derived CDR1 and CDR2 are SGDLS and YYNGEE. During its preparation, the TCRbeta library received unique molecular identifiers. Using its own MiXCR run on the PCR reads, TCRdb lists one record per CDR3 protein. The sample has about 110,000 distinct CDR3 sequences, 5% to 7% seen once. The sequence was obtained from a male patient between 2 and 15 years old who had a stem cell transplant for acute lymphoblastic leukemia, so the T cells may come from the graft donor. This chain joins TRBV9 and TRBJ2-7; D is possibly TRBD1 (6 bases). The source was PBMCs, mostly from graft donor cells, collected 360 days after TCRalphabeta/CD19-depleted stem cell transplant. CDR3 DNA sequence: TGTGCCAGCAGCTTTAGCCCTAGACAGGCTCCCTACGAGCAGTACTTC. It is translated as CASSFSPRQAPYEQYF. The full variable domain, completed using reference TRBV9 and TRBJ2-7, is DSGVTQTPKHLITATGQRVTLRCSPRSGDLSVYWYQQSLDQGLQFLIQYYNGEERAKGNILERFSAQQFPDLHSELNLSSLELGDSALYFCASSFSPRQAPYEQYFGPGTRLTVT.